Below, 7 T cell receptor beta chains from the same sample are listed, as sequenced in a study of PD-1 blockade in classical Hodgkin lymphoma. Clones were sequenced by immunoSEQ multiplex PCR, and TCRdb holds only the in-frame ones, with some missing. The sample lists about 39,000 clones, roughly 78% occurring once. The time point is: cycle 4 day 1 (C4D1), after about 6 weeks of nivolumab. With no exception, relapse followed autologous stem cell transplantation in all patients, and brentuximab vedotin exposure varied. Sequencing used peripheral blood mononuclear cells (PBMCs), obtained before the fourth cycle of nivolumab. All receptors come from a human donor with classical Hodgkin lymphoma.

This clone was detected once. The rearrangement uses TRBV7-9 and TRBJ2-7; D call uncertain. This CDR3 is built from 13 residues. Between the trimmed V and J ends, which lost 1 base and 0 bases, there was a span of 4 bases. Germline V gene sequence: CDR1 SEHNR, CDR2 FQNEAQ (reference sequence). The chain's CDR3 is CASSLDASYEQYF. The CDR3 coding sequence is TGTGCCAGCAGCTTAGACGCCTCCTACGAGCAGTACTTC. The full variable domain, rest sourced from reference TRBV7-9 and TRBJ2-7, is DTGVSQNPRHKITKRGQNVTFRCDPISEHNRLYWYRQTLGQGPEFLTYFQNEAQLEKSRLLSDRFSAERPKGSFSTLEIQRTEQGDSAMYLCASSLDASYEQYFGPGTRLTVT.

The table lists this clone with a few counts. The rearrangement uses TRBV5-6 and TRBJ1-2; D unclear. CDR1 is SGHDT and CDR2 is YYEEEE in the germline V gene. Trimming cost V 5 bases and J 4 bases, with 9 bases left between them. This CDR3 spans 12 amino acids. The DNA of the CDR3 is TGTGCCAGCAGTCTATACTCCTATGGCTACACCTTC. The encoded protein is CASSLYSYGYTF.

The genes are TRBV6-6 and TRBJ2-7, with a possible D match to TRBD2 (5 bases). The CDR3 has 11 amino acids. CDR1 is MNHNY, CDR2 SVGAGI, per germline (reference sequence). V lost 6 bases, J lost 5 bases, and 8 bases lay in between. CDR3 DNA sequence: TGTGCCAGCAGGTCGGGAAACGAGCAGTACTTC. Translating gives CASRSGNEQYF.

The gene calls are TRBV14 and TRBJ2-1; TRBD2 matches 9 bases. There are 15 residues in the CDR3. Germline loops: CDR1 SGHDN, CDR2 FVKESK. The V and J ends lost 4 bases and 6 bases, in that order; junction bases with no gene match: 7. CDR3 protein: CASSPRLAGSNEQFF. The CDR3 nucleotides read TGTGCCAGCAGCCCCCGCCTAGCGGGGAGCAATGAGCAGTTCTTC.

The chain couples TRBV19 to TRBJ1-2; 10 positions agree with TRBD1. Germline V gene lookup returns CDR1 LNHDA and CDR2 SQIVND (reference sequence). CDR3 length equals 15 residues. V dropped 7 bases and J dropped 5; count of bases not matched to a gene: 10. The CDR3 nucleotides read TGTGCCAGTACCATTGGACAGGGGGTGACTTATGGCTACACCTTC. As protein: CASTIGQGVTYGYTF.

The V call is TRBV19, the J call TRBJ2-7, with unresolved D. Trimming took off 4 bases at V and 3 bases at J, with 13 bases between the two ends. There are 14 residues in the CDR3. CDR1 and CDR2 (germline): LNHDA, SQIVND (reference sequence). The CDR3 protein is CASSTQSQNYEQYF. The DNA of the CDR3 is TGTGCCAGTAGTACTCAGTCCCAAAACTACGAGCAGTACTTC.

The chain uses TRBV2 and TRBJ2-3; no reliable D call. Trimming removed 4 bases at V and 1 base at J, with 15 bases between. The CDR3 has 16 residues. Germline CDR1 and CDR2: SNHLY and FYNNEI. This chain's CDR3 is CASSAPREPRTDTQYF. The CDR3 coding sequence is TGTGCCAGCAGTGCCCCCCGAGAGCCTCGCACAGATACGCAGTATTTT. The variable domain in full, with the rest retrieved from reference TRBV2 and TRBJ2-3, is EPEVTQTPSHQVTQMGQEVILRCVPISNHLYFYWYRQILGQKVEFLVSFYNNEISEKSEIFDDQFSVERPDGSNFTLKIRSTKLEDSAMYFCASSAPREPRTDTQYFGPGTRLTVL.